This is a list of T cell receptor beta chains from one sample in a study of shared clonotypes between healthy human individuals. This table comes from immunoSEQ multiplex PCR, and its TCRdb copy is limited to in-frame clones, with some not included. The sample carries some 2,100,000 clones, around 93% recorded once. Sequenced: naive CD8+ T cells from PBMCs. The receptor set was obtained from a man between 18 and 29 years old in good health. Some clones in this sample may be carry-over from other donors' samples. The CDR3 runs from the conserved cysteine through the conserved F or W. D genes are given only for firm matches. The listing skips clone size in some rows; elsewhere it reads once, few, many or a size class.

TRBJ2-2 TRBV5-1 - once 16 TGCGCCAGCAGCTTGGACGGCCTAAAGTCCACCGGGGAGCTGTTTTTT CASSLDGLKSTGELFF
TRBJ2-7 TRBV6-5 - - 15 TGTGCCAGCAGTTACCCGGGACGGAATACCTACGAGCAGTACTTC CASSYPGRNTYEQYF
TRBJ1-2 TRBV7-9 - - 13 TGTGCCAGCAGGCAACGGGACATCTATGGCTACACCTTC CASRQRDIYGYTF
TRBJ2-7 TRBV6-1 - - 15 TGTGCCAGCAGTGAAGCTGGCAGGGCCCACTACGAGCAGTACTTC CASSEAGRAHYEQYF
TRBJ2-2 TRBV11-2 - - 15 TGTGCCAGCAGCTTAGATTACAGGGACACCGGGGAGCTGTTTTTT CASSLDYRDTGELFF
TRBJ1-2 TRBV6-6 TRBD1 - 16 TGTGCCAGCAGTGCCCGGGACAGGGGCAACTTCTATGGCTACACCTTC CASSARDRGNFYGYTF
TRBJ2-1 TRBV6-4 - - 13 TGTGCCAGCAGTGACTCCTTAGATAATGAGCAGTTCTTC CASSDSLDNEQFF
TRBJ2-2 TRBV30 TRBD1 - 15 TGTGCCTGGAGTGAGGGGACAGGGGTGTCCGGGGAGCTGTTTTTT CAWSEGTGVSGELFF
TRBJ2-7 TRBV14 - - 12 TGTGCCAGCAGCCCCCACGACTACGAGCAGTACTTC CASSPHDYEQYF
TRBJ2-7 TRBV11-2 TRBD2 - 16 TGTGCCAGCAGCGGACGACCTAGCGGGAGTGGTCCCGAGCAGTACTTC CASSGRPSGSGPEQYF
TRBJ1-3 TRBV7-9 - - 16 TGTGCCAGCAGCTGGGTAGGGGGGCCCTCTGGAAACACCATATATTTT CASSWVGGPSGNTIYF
TRBJ2-3 TRBV2 TRBD1 - 15 TGTGCCAGCAGTGAGTACAGTGGGACAGGGGATACGCAGTATTTT CASSEYSGTGDTQYF
TRBJ1-4 TRBV21-1 - - 17 - CASSKKGVGQGNEKLFF
TRBJ2-1 TRBV7-3 - - 13 TGTGCCAGCAGCTTAATCGGAAACGATGAGCAGTTCTTC CASSLIGNDEQFF
TRBJ1-2 TRBV19 - - 14 TGTGCCAGTAGTATAATACGGGGCGACAGTGGCTACACCTTC CASSIIRGDSGYTF
TRBJ2-7 TRBV6-5 TRBD1 - 13 TGTGCCAGCAGGTCCGGGACAGCCTACGAGCAGTACTTC CASRSGTAYEQYF
TRBJ2-7 TRBV20-1 - - 11 TGCAGTGCACAAATTGCCTACGAGCAGTACTTC CSAQIAYEQYF
TRBJ2-7 TRBV15 TRBD1 once 15 TGTGCCACCAGCAGAGGCCGGGACAGAAGTTACGAGCAGTACTTC CATSRGRDRSYEQYF
TRBJ2-7 TRBV7-9 TRBD1 - 16 TGTGCCAGCAGCTTCAGCGACAGGGGGCCTCGCGGCGAGCAGTACTTC CASSFSDRGPRGEQYF
TRBJ2-4 TRBV6-1 - - 17 TGTGCCAGCAGTGACGTGGCGGCATCCCCCCGAGAAAACATTCAGTACTTC CASSDVAASPRENIQYF
TRBJ2-2 TRBV7-9 - - 14 TGTGCCAGCTCCGGACAATCGAACACCGGGGAGCTGTTTTTT CASSGQSNTGELFF
TRBJ1-3 TRBV27 - - 15 TGTGCCAGCAGCCAAGACGGCAACTCTGGAAACACCATATATTTT CASSQDGNSGNTIYF
TRBJ1-1 TRBV5-4 TRBD1 - 19 TGTGCCAGCAGCTTGGCGGACAGGCAATGGGATGGGGTGAACACTGAAGCTTTCTTT CASSLADRQWDGVNTEAFF
TRBJ2-2 TRBV6-6 - once 15 TGTGCCAGCAGTTATTCTAGCCCGAACACCGGGGAGCTGTTTTTT CASSYSSPNTGELFF
TRBJ1-1 TRBV29-1 - few 10 TGCAGTGCTACAGGAACTGAAGCTTTCTTT CSATGTEAFF
TRBJ2-7 TRBV9 - - 14 TGTGCCAGCAGCCGGGGCCGGCAGTCCTACGAGCAGTACTTC CASSRGRQSYEQYF
TRBJ2-1 TRBV27 TRBD1 - 16 TGTGCCAGCACCGCGAGATCCGGGACAGGGTACAATGAGCAGTTCTTC CASTARSGTGYNEQFF
TRBJ2-7 TRBV4-3 - - 14 TGCGCCAGCAGCCAAAACAGGGTTTCCTACGAGCAGTACTTC CASSQNRVSYEQYF
TRBJ2-3 TRBV25-1 TRBD2 - 17 TGTGCCAGCAGTTCGGTAGCGGGGGCATCTAGCACAGATACGCAGTATTTT CASSSVAGASSTDTQYF
TRBJ2-7 TRBV11-2 - - 17 TGTGCCAGCAGCTTAGATCGTGCAGGGGTGATCTCCTACGAGCAGTACTTC CASSLDRAGVISYEQYF
TRBJ1-2 TRBV7-2 - - 14 TGTGCCAGCAGCCCGAGGGGTGCTAACTATGGCTACACCTTC CASSPRGANYGYTF
TRBJ2-3 TRBV6-1 TRBD2 - 17 TGTGCCAGCAGTGAAATAGGACTAGCGGGAATCACAGATACGCAGTATTTT CASSEIGLAGITDTQYF
TRBJ2-7 TRBV2 - - 12 TGTGCCACCCTTGACCCGGGCTACGAGCAGTACTTC CATLDPGYEQYF